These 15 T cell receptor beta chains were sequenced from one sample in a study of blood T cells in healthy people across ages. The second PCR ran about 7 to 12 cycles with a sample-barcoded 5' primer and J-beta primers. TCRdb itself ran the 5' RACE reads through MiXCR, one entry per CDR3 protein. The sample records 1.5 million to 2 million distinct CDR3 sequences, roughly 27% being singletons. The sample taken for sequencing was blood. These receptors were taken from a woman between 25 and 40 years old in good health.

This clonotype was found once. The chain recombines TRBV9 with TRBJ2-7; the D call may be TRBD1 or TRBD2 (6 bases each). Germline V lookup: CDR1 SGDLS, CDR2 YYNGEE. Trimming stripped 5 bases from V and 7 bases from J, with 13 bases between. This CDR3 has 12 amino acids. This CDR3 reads CASSEGGYEQYV. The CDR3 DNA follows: TGTGCCAGCAGTGAAGGGGGGTATGAGCAGTACGTC.

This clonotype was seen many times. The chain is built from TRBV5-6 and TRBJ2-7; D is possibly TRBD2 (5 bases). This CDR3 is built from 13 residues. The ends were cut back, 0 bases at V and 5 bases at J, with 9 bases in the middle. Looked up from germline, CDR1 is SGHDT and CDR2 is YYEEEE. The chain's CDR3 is CASSLVEGDEQYF. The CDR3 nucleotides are TGTGCCAGCAGCTTGGTAGAGGGAGACGAGCAGTACTTC.

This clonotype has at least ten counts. DNA for the CDR3: TGTGCCAGCAGTTTACTCGGGTATCGTAAAAACATTCAGTACTTC. Amino acid sequence: CASSLLGYRKNIQYF. V gene TRBV12-3 or TRBV12-4 combines with J gene TRBJ2-4; D is undetermined. This CDR3 region has 15 residues. The V gene lost 2 bases and the J gene lost 4 bases, with 12 bases spanning the gap.

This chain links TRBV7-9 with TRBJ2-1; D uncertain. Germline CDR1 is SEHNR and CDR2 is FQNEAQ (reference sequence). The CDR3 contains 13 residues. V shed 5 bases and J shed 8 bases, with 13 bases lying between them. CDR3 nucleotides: TGTGCCAGCAGCCAACGACCGGTCTATGAGCAGTTCTTC. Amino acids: CASSQRPVYEQFF. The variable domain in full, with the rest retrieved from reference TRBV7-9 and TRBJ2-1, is DTGVSQNPRHKITKRGQNVTFRCDPISEHNRLYWYRQTLGQGPEFLTYFQNEAQLEKSRLLSDRFSAERPKGSFSTLEIQRTEQGDSAMYLCASSQRPVYEQFFGPGTRLTVL.

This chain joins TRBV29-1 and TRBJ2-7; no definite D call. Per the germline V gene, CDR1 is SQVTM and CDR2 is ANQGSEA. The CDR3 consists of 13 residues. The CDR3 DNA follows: TGCAGTGCCTACACAACAGTCTCCTACGAGCAGTACTTC. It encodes CSAYTTVSYEQYF.

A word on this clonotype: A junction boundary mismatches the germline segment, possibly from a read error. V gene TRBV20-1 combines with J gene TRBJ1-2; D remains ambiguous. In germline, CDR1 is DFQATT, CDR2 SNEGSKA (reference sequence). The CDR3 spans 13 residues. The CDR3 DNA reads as TGTAGTGCTAGACTGAGCGCTAACTATGGCTACACCTTC. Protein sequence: CSARLSANYGYTF.

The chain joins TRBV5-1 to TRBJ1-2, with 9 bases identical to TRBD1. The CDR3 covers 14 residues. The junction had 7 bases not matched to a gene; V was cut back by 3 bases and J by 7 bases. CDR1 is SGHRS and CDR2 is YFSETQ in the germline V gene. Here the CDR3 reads CASSSGTGSRGYTF. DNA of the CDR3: TGCGCCAGCAGCTCCGGGACAGGGTCTCGTGGCTACACCTTC. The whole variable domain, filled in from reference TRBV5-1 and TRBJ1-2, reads KAGVTQTPRYLIKTRGQQVTLSCSPISGHRSVSWYQQTPGQGLQFLFEYFSETQRNKGNFPGRFSGRQFSNSRSEMNVSTLELGDSALYLCASSSGTGSRGYTFGSGTRLTVV.

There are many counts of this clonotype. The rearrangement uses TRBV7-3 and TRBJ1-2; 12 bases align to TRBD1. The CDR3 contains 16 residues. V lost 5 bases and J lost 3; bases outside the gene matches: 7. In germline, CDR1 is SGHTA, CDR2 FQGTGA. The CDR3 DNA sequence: TGTGCCAGCAGCGCCGGGACAGGGGGCGCATACTATGGCTACACCTTC. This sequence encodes CASSAGTGGAYYGYTF.

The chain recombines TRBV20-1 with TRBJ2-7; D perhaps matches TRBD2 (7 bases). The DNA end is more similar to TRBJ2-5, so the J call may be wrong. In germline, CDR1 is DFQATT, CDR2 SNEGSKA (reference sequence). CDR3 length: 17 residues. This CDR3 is CSAPSIRGGASGQTQYF. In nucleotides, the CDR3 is TGCAGTGCTCCCTCGATAAGGGGGGGGGCCAGTGGACAGACCCAGTACTTC.

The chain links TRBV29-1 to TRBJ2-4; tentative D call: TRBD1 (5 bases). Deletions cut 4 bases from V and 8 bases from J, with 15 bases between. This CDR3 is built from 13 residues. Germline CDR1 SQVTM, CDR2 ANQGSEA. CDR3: CSVATVLSDIQYF. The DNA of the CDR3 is TGCAGCGTTGCGACAGTGTTGTCCGACATTCAGTACTTC. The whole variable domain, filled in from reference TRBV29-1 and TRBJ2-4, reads SAVISQKPSRDICQRGTSLTIQCQVDSQVTMMFWYRQQPGQSLTLIATANQGSEATYESGFVIDKFPISRPNLTFSTLTVSNMSPEDSSIYLCSVATVLSDIQYFGAGTRLSVL.

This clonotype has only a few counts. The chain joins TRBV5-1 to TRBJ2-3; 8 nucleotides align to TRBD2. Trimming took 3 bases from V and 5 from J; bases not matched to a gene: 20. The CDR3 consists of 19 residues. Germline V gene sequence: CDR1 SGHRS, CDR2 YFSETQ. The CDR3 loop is CASSSYRSIAGPVVDTQYF. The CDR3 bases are TGCGCCAGCAGCTCCTACCGTTCTATAGCGGGGCCGGTGGTAGATACGCAGTATTTT.

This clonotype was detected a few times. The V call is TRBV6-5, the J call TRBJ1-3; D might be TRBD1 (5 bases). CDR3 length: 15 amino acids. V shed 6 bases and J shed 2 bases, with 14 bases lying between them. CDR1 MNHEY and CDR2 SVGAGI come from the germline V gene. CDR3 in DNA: TGTGCCAGCAGCCGAGAGGCAGGGACTGGAAACACCATATATTTT. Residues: CASSREAGTGNTIYF.

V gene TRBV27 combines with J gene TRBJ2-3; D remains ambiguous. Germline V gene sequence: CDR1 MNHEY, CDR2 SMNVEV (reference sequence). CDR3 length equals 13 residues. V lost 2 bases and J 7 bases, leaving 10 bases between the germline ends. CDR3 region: CASSLGLKNTQYF. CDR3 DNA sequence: TGTGCCAGCAGTTTAGGGCTGAAAAATACGCAGTATTTT.

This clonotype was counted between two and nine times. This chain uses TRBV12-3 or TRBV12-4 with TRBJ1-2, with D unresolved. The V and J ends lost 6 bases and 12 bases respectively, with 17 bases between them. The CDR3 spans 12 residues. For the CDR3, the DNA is TGTGCCAGCAGCCTCGAGAGTACGGCTCACACCTTC. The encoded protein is CASSLESTAHTF.

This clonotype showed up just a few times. CDR3 in amino acids: CASSNNTISYNEQFF. In nucleotides, the CDR3 is TGCGCCAGCAGCAACAATACTATCTCCTACAATGAGCAGTTCTTC. The chain links TRBV5-1 to TRBJ2-1; D ambiguous. Trimming removed 4 bases at V and 0 bases at J, with 11 bases between. The CDR3 runs 15 residues. CDR1 and CDR2 (germline): SGHRS, YFSETQ. The whole variable domain, remainder taken from reference TRBV5-1 and TRBJ2-1, is KAGVTQTPRYLIKTRGQQVTLSCSPISGHRSVSWYQQTPGQGLQFLFEYFSETQRNKGNFPGRFSGRQFSNSRSEMNVSTLELGDSALYLCASSNNTISYNEQFFGPGTRLTVL.